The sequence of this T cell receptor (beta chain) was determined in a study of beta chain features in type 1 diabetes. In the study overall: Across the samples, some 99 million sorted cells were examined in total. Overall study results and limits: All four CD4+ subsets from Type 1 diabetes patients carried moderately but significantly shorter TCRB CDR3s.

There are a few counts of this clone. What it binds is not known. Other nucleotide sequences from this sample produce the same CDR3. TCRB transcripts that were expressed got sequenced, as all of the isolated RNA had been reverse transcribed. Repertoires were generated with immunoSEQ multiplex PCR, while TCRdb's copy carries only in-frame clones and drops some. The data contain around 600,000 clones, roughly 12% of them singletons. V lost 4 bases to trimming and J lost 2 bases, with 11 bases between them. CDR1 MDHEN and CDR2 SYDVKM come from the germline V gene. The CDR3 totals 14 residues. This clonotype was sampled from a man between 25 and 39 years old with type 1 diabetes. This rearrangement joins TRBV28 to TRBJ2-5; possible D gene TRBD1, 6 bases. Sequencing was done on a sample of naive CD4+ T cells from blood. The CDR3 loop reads CASSSPDRQETQYF. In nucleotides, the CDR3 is TGTGCCAGCAGTTCCCCGGACAGACAAGAGACCCAGTACTTC.